A selection of T cell receptor beta chains follows, all from one sample in a study of blood T cells in healthy people across ages. TCRdb re-called the 5' RACE reads through MiXCR, storing one row per CDR3 protein. Here the sample spans 1,500,000 or so distinct CDR3 sequences, approximately 59% being singletons. What was sequenced was blood. The receptors come from a man younger than 35 in good health. CDR3s include the opening cysteine and the closing phenylalanine or tryptophan. Each record gives: J gene, D gene, clone size, V gene, CDR3 DNA, CDR3 protein. D genes are given only for firm matches. The size entry is marked missing in some rows and otherwise reads once, few, many or a size class.

j_call: TRBJ1-2; d_call: TRBD1; clone_size: NA; v_call: TRBV11-2; cdr3_nt: TGTGCCAGCAGTGGGACAGGGTTCTATGGCTACACCTTC; cdr3_aa: CASSGTGFYGYTF
j_call: TRBJ2-1; d_call: NA; clone_size: NA; v_call: TRBV7-9; cdr3_nt: TGTGCCAGCAGCTTAGAATCAGGGTTGGTTGAGCAGTTCTTC; cdr3_aa: CASSLESGLVEQFF
j_call: TRBJ2-7; d_call: TRBD1; clone_size: NA; v_call: TRBV28; cdr3_nt: TGTGCCAGCCGTTCGGACAGGCCATCCTACGAGCAGTACTTC; cdr3_aa: CASRSDRPSYEQYF
j_call: TRBJ2-3; d_call: TRBD1; clone_size: NA; v_call: TRBV20-1; cdr3_nt: TGCAGTGCAACAAGGACAGGGAACACAGATACGCAGTATTTT; cdr3_aa: CSATRTGNTDTQYF
j_call: TRBJ1-6; d_call: TRBD1; clone_size: NA; v_call: TRBV20-1; cdr3_nt: TGCAGTGCTAGGGGGACAGGGATAGCCTCACCCCTCCACTTT; cdr3_aa: CSARGTGIASPLHF
j_call: TRBJ2-7; d_call: NA; clone_size: NA; v_call: TRBV4-3; cdr3_nt: TGCGCCAGCAGCCCATCGCAGGGGAACTACGAGCAGTACTTC; cdr3_aa: CASSPSQGNYEQYF
j_call: TRBJ2-7; d_call: NA; clone_size: NA; v_call: TRBV2; cdr3_nt: TGTGGCAGCAGTTTGCTAGTGCTGTGGGAGCAGTACTTC; cdr3_aa: CGSSLLVLWEQYF
j_call: TRBJ2-7; d_call: TRBD1; clone_size: NA; v_call: TRBV10-3; cdr3_nt: TGTGCCATCAGTCACTCGGGACAGGGTGGCCCCTACGAGCAGTACTTC; cdr3_aa: CAISHSGQGGPYEQYF
j_call: TRBJ2-6; d_call: NA; clone_size: few; v_call: TRBV2; cdr3_nt: TGTGCCAGCAGTGACCCCTTCTCTGGGGCCAACGTCCTGACTTTC; cdr3_aa: CASSDPFSGANVLTF
j_call: TRBJ1-2; d_call: NA; clone_size: NA; v_call: TRBV15; cdr3_nt: TGTGCCACCAGCAGAGAGGGGCGGGGGTTTCCTGACTACACCTTC; cdr3_aa: CATSREGRGFPDYTF